This record covers a single T cell receptor beta chain. The data belong to a study of T-cell reconstitution after alpha-beta-depleted transplantation in children. This CDR3 region has 16 residues. Trimming removed 5 bases from V and 4 bases from J; junction bases left unmatched: 10. Unique molecular identifiers were incorporated during preparation of the TCRbeta library. TCRdb ran MiXCR on the PCR reads and lists one entry per CDR3 protein. Among 250,000 to 300,000 distinct CDR3 sequences listed, approximately 9.6% were seen once. The chain employs TRBV12-3 or TRBV12-4 and TRBJ2-3; 9 positions match TRBD2. Material: PBMCs from the stem cell graft donor, obtained from the stem cell graft. The clonotype was recovered from a human donor who donated a stem cell graft to a child with SCID. DNA for the CDR3: TGTGCCAGCAGTCCCGGAGGGCGGGGGGGATCAGATACGCAGTATTTT. Protein product: CASSPGGRGGSDTQYF.